A selection of T cell receptor beta chains follows, all from one sample in a study of blood T cell repertoires in COVID-19. Sequencing was performed with immunoSEQ multiplex PCR; in TCRdb, only in-frame clones are kept and a portion is missing. The sample has a few hundred thousand clones, over 75% seen once. The specimen sequenced was PBMCs or T cells enriched from blood (not recorded which). The receptors here all came from a man aged 35 to 55 who had recovered from COVID-19. Both conserved end residues are part of each CDR3. A D gene is named only where the DNA matches it firmly. Size is omitted from some rows. Given values are once, few, many or a class for expanded clones.

>TRBJ2-3|-|TRBV3-1/TRBV3-2|-
TGTGCCAGCAGCCAACAAATCCTATCGCATACGCAGTATTTT
CASSQQILSHTQYF
>TRBJ2-1|TRBD2|TRBV5-4|-
TGTGCCAGCAGTCCTCCTAGCGGGAGAGGCAATGAGCAGTTCTTC
CASSPPSGRGNEQFF
>TRBJ1-1|-|TRBV6-1|-
TGTGCCAGCAGTGAAGTGCGGGACCTAGAAGCTTTCTTT
CASSEVRDLEAFF
>TRBJ2-6|TRBD1|TRBV5-4|-
TGTGCCAGCAGCCTCGACAGGGGTTTCACTGGGGCCAACGTCCTGACTTTC
CASSLDRGFTGANVLTF
>TRBJ2-3|TRBD2|TRBV28|-
TGTGCCAGCAGTCAGGGACTAGCCGGGGATACGCAGTATTTT
CASSQGLAGDTQYF
>TRBJ1-5|-|TRBV18|-
TGTGCCAGCTCCCCCCTTGGGGGCGGGTTGGGAGGCAATCAGCCCCAGCATTTT
CASSPLGGGLGGNQPQHF
>TRBJ1-6|-|TRBV11-2|once
TGTGCCAGCAGCCCATTTCAGGGGAGTAATTCACCCCTCCACTTT
CASSPFQGSNSPLHF
>TRBJ2-7|-|TRBV7-6|-
TGTGCCAGCAGCTCGCATAAGGGGGGGAATTTCTACGAGCAGTACTTC
CASSSHKGGNFYEQYF
>TRBJ1-2|TRBD1|TRBV3-1/TRBV3-2|once
TGTGCCAGCAGCCCAGGGACAGGTGGCTACACCTTC
CASSPGTGGYTF
>TRBJ1-2|-|TRBV28|-
TGTGCCAGCAGTCTCGGCGACAGAGGCTACACCTTC
CASSLGDRGYTF
>TRBJ2-1|TRBD2|TRBV27|-
TGTGCCAGTTGGACTAGCGGGTGGTATGAGCAGTTCTTC
CASWTSGWYEQFF
>TRBJ1-5|TRBD1|TRBV27|-
TGTGCCAGCAGTTTACGACACCGGGACAGGGACCCACCACCCTCTAATAGCAATCAGCCCCAGCATTTT
CASSLRHRDRDPPPSNSNQPQHF
>TRBJ1-2|TRBD1|TRBV7-2|-
TGTGCCAGCAGCTTAGTTGCGCAGGGGGCGGGTGGCTACACCTTC
CASSLVAQGAGGYTF
>TRBJ1-5|TRBD1|TRBV30|-
TGTGCCTGGGGACAGGATAGCAATCAGCCCCAGCATTTT
CAWGQDSNQPQHF
>TRBJ1-6|-|TRBV6-5|-
TGTGCCAGCAGTAACGAGGGAAATAATTCACCCCTCCACTTT
CASSNEGNNSPLHF
>TRBJ1-1|-|TRBV6-4|-
TGTGCCAGCAGTGACTCGGCGGGTTCCACTGAAGCTTTCTTT
CASSDSAGSTEAFF
>TRBJ2-7|-|TRBV15|-
TGTGCCACCAGCAAATCGAGACAATACGAGCAGTACTTC
CATSKSRQYEQYF
>TRBJ2-1|-|TRBV9|-
TGTGCCAGCAGCGCGGGGTACAATGAGCAGTTCTTC
CASSAGYNEQFF
>TRBJ2-1|-|TRBV7-8|-
TGTGCCAGCAGCTTTTCGGGGGGGACAGCGAACTACAATGAGCAGTTCTTC
CASSFSGGTANYNEQFF
>TRBJ2-3|TRBD2|TRBV27|-
TGTGCCAGCAGTTTCGGACTAGCGGCCACAGATACGCAGTATTTT
CASSFGLAATDTQYF
>TRBJ1-5|-|TRBV28|-
TGTGCCAGCAGTTTAGGCGCAGGGTATCGTCAGCCCCAGCATTTT
CASSLGAGYRQPQHF
>TRBJ1-5|-|TRBV27|-
TGTGCCAGCGCGCTGCGGGAGAATCAGCCCCAGCATTTT
CASALRENQPQHF
>TRBJ1-5|-|TRBV21-1|-
TGTGCCAGCAGCCTTGGAGCAGATCACAATCAGCCCCAGCATTTT
CASSLGADHNQPQHF
>TRBJ2-3|TRBD2|TRBV7-2|-
TGTGCCAGCAGCTTAGGACTAGCGGGAAGCACAGATACGCAGTATTTT
CASSLGLAGSTDTQYF
>TRBJ1-5|TRBD1|TRBV5-1|-
TGCGCCAGCAGCCTAGGGGACAGCATTAGCAATCAGTCCCAGCATTTT
CASSLGDSISNQSQHF
>TRBJ2-7|-|TRBV7-2|-
TGTGCCAGCAGGTTCTCAGGTTCGGGGGTGCAGTACTTC
CASRFSGSGVQYF
>TRBJ1-3|-|TRBV28|-
TGTGCCAGCAGTTTAAGTACGGGACAATCTGTGGCAGGAAACACCATATATTTT
CASSLSTGQSVAGNTIYF
>TRBJ2-5|TRBD2|TRBV5-4|-
TGTGCCAGCAGCCCGATGGGACTAGCGGAGACCCAGTACTTC
CASSPMGLAETQYF
>TRBJ1-1|-|TRBV7-8|-
TGTGCCAGCAGCTTTAGTGGTTCCCCGAACACTGAAGCTTTCTTT
CASSFSGSPNTEAFF
>TRBJ1-1|TRBD1|TRBV11-2|once
TGTGCCAGCAGCTTATGGCGCGACAGGGGGACTGAAGCTTTCTTT
CASSLWRDRGTEAFF
>TRBJ2-1|TRBD1|TRBV5-1|-
TGCGCCAGCAGCCGAGGATTACAGGGGGCCTCCTACAATGAGCAGTTCTTC
CASSRGLQGASYNEQFF
>TRBJ2-3|-|TRBV4-2|once
TGTGCCAGCAGCCAAGAAAGAGACTCCACCCCCGCAGATACGCAGTATTTT
CASSQERDSTPADTQYF
>TRBJ1-5|TRBD1|TRBV28|-
TGTGCCAGCAGACTACAGGGGCTGGCCCAGCATTTT
CASRLQGLAQHF
>TRBJ1-5|TRBD1|TRBV28|-
TGTGCCAGCAGAAAACCTGGACAGGGAGGCAATCAGCCCCAGCATTTT
CASRKPGQGGNQPQHF
>TRBJ2-7|TRBD1|TRBV27|-
TGTGCCAGCAGGACAGGGAGAATCCCCTACGAGCAGTACTTC
CASRTGRIPYEQYF
>TRBJ2-7|-|TRBV2|-
TGTGCCAGCAGTGAAGCTGGCATGTACGAGCAGTACTTC
CASSEAGMYEQYF
>TRBJ2-7|-|TRBV18|-
TGTGCCAGCTCACTCGGGGTAGCGGCCTACGAGCAGTACTTC
CASSLGVAAYEQYF